What follows are 10 T cell receptor beta chains derived from one specimen sequenced in a study of cytomegalovirus exposure and HLA in healthy donors. Repertoires were generated with immunoSEQ multiplex PCR, while TCRdb's copy carries only in-frame clones and drops some. The sample lists roughly 140,000 clones; about 89% were seen once. The sequencing sample was made of PBMCs. The origin of the receptors is a woman aged 18-29 years in good health and CMV-seropositive.

The rearrangement links TRBV6-5 to TRBJ2-1, with TRBD2 as a possible D gene (7 bases). CDR1 and CDR2 from the germline V gene are MNHEY and SVGAGI. The V and J ends lost 5 bases and 4 bases respectively, with 15 bases between them. The CDR3 sequence is 15 residues long. As DNA, the CDR3 is TGTGCCAGCAGTACCTTCGCGGGGGCTTACAATGAGCAGTTCTTC. Protein product: CASSTFAGAYNEQFF.

J is TRBJ2-3 and V is TRBV28, with 12 positions matching TRBD2. J gave up 9 bases and V 7 bases, and 20 bases lay outside the gene matches. CDR1 is MDHEN, CDR2 SYDVKM, per germline. The CDR3 is 18 amino acids. In DNA form, the CDR3 reads TGTGCCAGCACAACCCCACTAGCGGGAGGACGGGGTTCCCGGACGCAGTATTTT. Translation: CASTTPLAGGRGSRTQYF.

This chain joins TRBV27 and TRBJ2-7, with TRBD2 matching over 9 bases. The V gene's germline CDR1 is MNHEY and CDR2 SMNVEV (reference sequence). The CDR3 covers 16 residues. The J segment lost 3 bases and the V segment lost 0 bases, leaving 6 bases of the junction unmatched. The CDR3 sequence is CASSLSASGTLYEQYF. The DNA of the CDR3 is TGTGCCAGCAGTTTATCGGCTAGCGGGACCCTCTACGAGCAGTACTTC.

The gene calls are TRBV30 and TRBJ2-5; possible D gene TRBD2, 7 bases. The germline V gene has CDR1 GTSNPN and CDR2 SVGIG (reference sequence). V lost 1 base and J 6 bases, leaving 12 bases between the germline ends. This CDR3 is 13 amino acids long. CDR3 protein: CAWSGGGGQTQYF. The CDR3 coding sequence is TGTGCCTGGAGTGGCGGCGGGGGCCAGACCCAGTACTTC.

V gene TRBV27 combines with J gene TRBJ1-2; 9 nucleotides align to TRBD1. The CDR3 spans 13 residues. Looked up from germline, CDR1 is MNHEY and CDR2 is SMNVEV (reference sequence). V was pared by 6 bases and J by 11 bases, with 10 bases of the junction left unmatched. This CDR3 reads CASRPGQGVGYTF. In DNA, the CDR3 is TGTGCCAGCAGGCCGGGACAGGGCGTAGGTTACACCTTC.

This clone came up once. This sequence joins TRBV5-6 and TRBJ2-5, with TRBD1 matching 9 bases. The germline V gene encodes CDR1 SGHDT and CDR2 YYEEEE. Trimming took 4 bases from V and 5 from J; bases not matched to a gene: 9. The CDR3 has 15 residues. The CDR3 is CASSTTGQGMETQYF. The CDR3 region has the DNA TGTGCCAGCAGCACTACGGGACAGGGAATGGAGACCCAGTACTTC.

This clone was recorded once. The gene calls are TRBV4-1 and TRBJ1-1, with D possibly being TRBD1 (5 bases). CDR3 length: 15 amino acids. Germline values: CDR1 MGHRA, CDR2 YSYEKL. Trimming cost V 6 bases and J 1 base, with 15 bases left between them. Here the CDR3 reads CASSRRGFGNTEAFF. CDR3 DNA sequence: TGCGCCAGCAGTCGACGGGGGTTCGGGAACACTGAAGCTTTCTTT.

The gene calls are TRBV15 and TRBJ2-7; TRBD1 matches at 7 bases. The J segment lost 6 bases and the V segment lost 2 bases, leaving 4 bases of the junction unmatched. CDR3 length: 13 residues. Germline V gene sequence: CDR1 LNHNV, CDR2 YYDKDF (reference sequence). CDR3 amino acids: CATSRNRGPEQYF. The DNA for the CDR3 is TGTGCCACCAGCAGAAACAGGGGCCCCGAGCAGTACTTC.

The genes are TRBV5-1 and TRBJ2-1; 9 bases agree with TRBD2. Trimming cost V 1 base and J 13 bases; bases outside gene matches: 9. Germline V gene data show CDR1 as SGHRS and CDR2 as YFSETQ. The CDR3 totals 14 residues. The chain's CDR3 is CASSLRQTGTSQFF. In DNA form, the CDR3 reads TGCGCCAGCAGCTTGAGGCAGACCGGGACTAGCCAGTTCTTC.

CDR3 loop: CASSPGRSNQPQHF. In DNA form, the CDR3 reads TGTGCCAGCTCACCAGGCAGAAGCAATCAGCCCCAGCATTTT. The chain couples TRBV18 to TRBJ1-5; D is unclear. V was shortened by 2 bases and J by 1 base, with 6 bases between the two germline ends. The CDR3 contains 14 residues. Germline CDR1 and CDR2: KGHSH and LQKENI.